Listed below are T cell receptor beta chains from one sample, sequenced in a study of cytomegalovirus exposure and HLA in healthy donors. The data were produced by immunoSEQ multiplex PCR, yet TCRdb's version contains in-frame clones alone and is incomplete. The sample has over 150,000 clones; more than 70% are singletons. What was sequenced was PBMCs. The source of these receptors is a male donor in good health and CMV-seronegative. Each CDR3 is given with its conserved first and last residue. A D gene is named only where the DNA matches it firmly. Rows may omit the clone size; those that give it use once, few, many or a size class.

>TRBJ2-7|TRBV5-1|TRBD2|-
TGCGCCAGCAGCACAGGACTAGCGCGACGCGAGCAGTACTTC
CASSTGLARREQYF
>TRBJ2-2|TRBV5-1|-|few
TGCGCCAGCAGCCTCGGGGGAGCGAACACCGGGGAGCTGTTTTTT
CASSLGGANTGELFF
>TRBJ2-7|TRBV28|TRBD2|-
TGTGCCACCCGGGCGGGAGGGCCCTACGAGCAGTACTTC
CATRAGGPYEQYF
>TRBJ2-1|TRBV2|-|-
TGTGCCAGCATGAAGGGGTCCTACAATGAGCAGTTCTTC
CASMKGSYNEQFF
>TRBJ2-1|TRBV10-3|TRBD2|once
TGTGCCATCAGTGAACCGGGACTAGGCTTCAATGAGCAGTTCTTC
CAISEPGLGFNEQFF
>TRBJ1-2|TRBV27|TRBD1|-
TGTGCCAGCAGTTTAGCAGGGGGTAATTCTAACTATGGCTACACCTTC
CASSLAGGNSNYGYTF
>TRBJ2-7|TRBV28|-|-
TGTGCCAGCAGTTTCCCCAACCATCGACTCCAGCGCAACGAGCAGTACTTC
CASSFPNHRLQRNEQYF
>TRBJ1-1|TRBV7-8|-|few
TGTGCCAGCAGCTTAGCCCCGACAGGCAACACTGAAGCTTTCTTT
CASSLAPTGNTEAFF
>TRBJ2-7|TRBV11-1|-|-
TGTGCCAGCAGCCCCACCAGGGCCCACTACGAGCAGTACTTC
CASSPTRAHYEQYF
>TRBJ2-3|TRBV19|TRBD1|-
TGTGCCAGTACCATGGACAGGGGAAGCACAGATACGCAGTATTTT
CASTMDRGSTDTQYF
>TRBJ2-2|TRBV28|TRBD2|-
TGTGCCAGCATAAAGCGGGAGGCGGCCGGGGAGCTGTTTTTT
CASIKREAAGELFF
>TRBJ1-2|TRBV5-6|TRBD1|-
TGTGCCAGCAGCCTAGACAGGGGGGTTGGCTACACCTTC
CASSLDRGVGYTF
>TRBJ1-5|TRBV5-1|-|-
TGCGCCAGCTCCAAAGGACACCCAAATCAGCCCCAGCATTTT
CASSKGHPNQPQHF
>TRBJ2-3|TRBV27|-|-
TGTGCCAGCAGTTTCTCGCGGGGCACAGATACGCAGTATTTT
CASSFSRGTDTQYF
>TRBJ2-4|TRBV21-1|-|-
TGTGCCAGCAGCAAAGAGGAACGGGAGAGAAACATTCAGTACTTC
CASSKEERERNIQYF
>TRBJ1-2|TRBV28|TRBD1|-
TGTGCCAGCAGTCCCGCGGTCCAGGGGGCCTCGGGCTACACCTTC
CASSPAVQGASGYTF
>TRBJ2-2|TRBV28|TRBD1|-
TGTGCCAGCAGTTTGGCAGGGGGCACCGGGGAGCTGTTTTTT
CASSLAGGTGELFF
>TRBJ2-7|TRBV29-1|TRBD1|once
TGCAGCGTCCTCGGGACAGGGGGTCTCTACGAGCAGTACTTC
CSVLGTGGLYEQYF
>TRBJ1-3|TRBV29-1|-|-
TGCAGCGCCACAACGGGGGGAAACACCATATATTTT
CSATTGGNTIYF
>TRBJ1-2|TRBV4-1|-|-
TGCGCCAGCAGCCAAGAACTGAGAACAGGCGGCTACACCTTC
CASSQELRTGGYTF
>TRBJ2-7|TRBV5-4|TRBD1|-
TGTGCCAGCAGCTTGACAGGGGGTGGGTACGAGCAGTACTTC
CASSLTGGGYEQYF
>TRBJ2-7|TRBV6-6|-|-
TGTGCCAGCAGTTACACTACCGCCTACGAGCAGTACTTC
CASSYTTAYEQYF
>TRBJ1-2|TRBV18|TRBD1|few
TGTGCCAGCTCACAGGACAGGTCGAACTATGGCTACACCTTC
CASSQDRSNYGYTF
>TRBJ2-1|TRBV15|TRBD1|-
TGTGCCACCAGCAGAGATAGGGCAGTCGGGACAGGGCGATACAATGAGCAGTTCTTC
CATSRDRAVGTGRYNEQFF
>TRBJ2-6|TRBV7-2|-|-
TGTGCCAGCAGCTTAGCTCGCGGAGGAATTAGCTCTGGGGCCAACGTCCTGACTTTC
CASSLARGGISSGANVLTF
>TRBJ2-7|TRBV14|TRBD2|-
TGTGCCAGCAGCCATAGGACTAGCGGGAGCCCCTACGAGCAGTACTTC
CASSHRTSGSPYEQYF
>TRBJ1-2|TRBV4-3|-|-
TGCGCCAGCAGCCAAGAGACGGGAGGTAGAAGTAGTGGCTACACCTTC
CASSQETGGRSSGYTF
>TRBJ2-1|TRBV6-6|TRBD1|-
TGTGCCAGCATTGGGACAGGAATTGTCAATGAGCAGTTCTTC
CASIGTGIVNEQFF
>TRBJ2-1|TRBV7-2|-|-
TGTGCCAGCAGCCTCAATCTAGCTGCTTCCTACAATGAGCAGTTCTTC
CASSLNLAASYNEQFF
>TRBJ2-1|TRBV13|TRBD2|-
TGTGCCAGCAGCCCTAATGCGGGGGGGGATGAGCAGTTCTTC
CASSPNAGGDEQFF
>TRBJ1-5|TRBV5-1|-|-
TGCGCCAGCAGTCCCCAACCCGGACAGAGCAATCAGCCCCAGCATTTT
CASSPQPGQSNQPQHF
>TRBJ1-4|TRBV5-1|TRBD1|-
TGCGCCAGCGCGCAGGGGGCAACTAATGAAAAACTGTTTTTT
CASAQGATNEKLFF
>TRBJ1-1|TRBV4-1|-|-
TGCGCCAGCAGCCAAGCCCCGGGTTCGAACACTGAAGCTTTCTTT
CASSQAPGSNTEAFF
>TRBJ1-1|TRBV6-1|-|-
TGTGCCAGCAGCTCGGTCCTGGAGAGTGAAGCTTTCTTT
CASSSVLESEAFF
>TRBJ1-2|TRBV6-5|-|-
TGTGCCAGCAGCTACGAGGCCGGTTCATATGGCTACACCTTC
CASSYEAGSYGYTF
>TRBJ1-4|TRBV15|-|few
TGTGCCACCACCTCTTCTTCAGGGGCGGGTGAAAAACTGTTTTTT
CATTSSSGAGEKLFF
>TRBJ1-2|TRBV6-6|-|-
TGTGCCAGTGAGGCGGGAAACTATGGCTACACCTTC
CASEAGNYGYTF
>TRBJ2-3|TRBV5-4|TRBD2|-
TGTGCCAGCAGCTCGCGACTAGCGGGAGGGAGTGGAGATACGCAGTATTTT
CASSSRLAGGSGDTQYF